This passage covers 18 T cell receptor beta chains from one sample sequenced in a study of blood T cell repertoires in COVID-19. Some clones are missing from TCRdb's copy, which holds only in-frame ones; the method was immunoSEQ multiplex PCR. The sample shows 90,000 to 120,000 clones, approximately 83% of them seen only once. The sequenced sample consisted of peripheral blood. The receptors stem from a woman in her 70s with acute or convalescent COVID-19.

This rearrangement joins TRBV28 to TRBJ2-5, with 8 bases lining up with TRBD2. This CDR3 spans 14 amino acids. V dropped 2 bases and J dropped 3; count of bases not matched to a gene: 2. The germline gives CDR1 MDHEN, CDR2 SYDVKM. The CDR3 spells CASSLISGEETQYF. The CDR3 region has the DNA TGTGCCAGCAGTTTAATTAGCGGGGAAGAGACCCAGTACTTC.

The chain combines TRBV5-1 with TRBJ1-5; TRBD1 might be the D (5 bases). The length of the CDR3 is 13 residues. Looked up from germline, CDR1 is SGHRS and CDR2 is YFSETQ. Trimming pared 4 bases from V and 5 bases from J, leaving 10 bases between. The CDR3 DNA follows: TGCGCCAGCAGCCCAGGACAAGATCAGCCCCAGCATTTT. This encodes CASSPGQDQPQHF.

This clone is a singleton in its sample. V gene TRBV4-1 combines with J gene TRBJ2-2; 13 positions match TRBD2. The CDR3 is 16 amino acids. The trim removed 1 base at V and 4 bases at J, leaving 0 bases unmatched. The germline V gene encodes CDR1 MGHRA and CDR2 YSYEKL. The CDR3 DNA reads TGCGCCAGCAGCCAAGGACTAGCGGGAGGCACCGGGGAGCTGTTTTTT. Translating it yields CASSQGLAGGTGELFF.

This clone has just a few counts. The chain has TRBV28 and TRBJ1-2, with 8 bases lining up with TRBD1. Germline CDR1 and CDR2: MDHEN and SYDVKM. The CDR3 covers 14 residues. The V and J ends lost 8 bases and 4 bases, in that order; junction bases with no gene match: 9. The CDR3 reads CASSMPQGGYGYTF. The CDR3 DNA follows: TGTGCCAGCTCCATGCCACAGGGGGGCTATGGCTACACCTTC.

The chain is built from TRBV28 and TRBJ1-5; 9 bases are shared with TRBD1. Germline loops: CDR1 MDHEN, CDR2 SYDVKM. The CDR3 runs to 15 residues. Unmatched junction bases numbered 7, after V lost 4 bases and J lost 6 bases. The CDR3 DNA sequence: TGTGCCAGCAGTTCCTGGGACAGGGTTCCTCAGCCCCAGCATTTT. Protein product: CASSSWDRVPQPQHF.

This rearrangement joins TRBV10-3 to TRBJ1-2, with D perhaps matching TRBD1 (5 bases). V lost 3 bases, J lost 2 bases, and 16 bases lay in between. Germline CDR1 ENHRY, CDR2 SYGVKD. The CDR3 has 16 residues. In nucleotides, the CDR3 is TGTGCCATCAGTGACGGAGGGACCGGCCGGAACTATGGCTACACCTTC. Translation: CAISDGGTGRNYGYTF.

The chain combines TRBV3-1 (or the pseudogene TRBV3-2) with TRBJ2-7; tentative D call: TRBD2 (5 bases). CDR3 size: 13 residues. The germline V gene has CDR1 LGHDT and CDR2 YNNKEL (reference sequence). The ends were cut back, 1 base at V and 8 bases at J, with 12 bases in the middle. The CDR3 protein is CASSQGSGFKQYV. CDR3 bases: TGTGCCAGCAGCCAAGGATCGGGGTTCAAGCAGTACGTC.

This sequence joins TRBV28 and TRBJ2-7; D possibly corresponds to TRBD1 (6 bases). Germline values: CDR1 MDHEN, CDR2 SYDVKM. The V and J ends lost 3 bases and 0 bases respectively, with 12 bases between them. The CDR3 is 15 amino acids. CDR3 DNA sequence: TGTGCCAGCAGTTTCGCAGGGGTAAGCTCCTACGAGCAGTACTTC. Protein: CASSFAGVSSYEQYF.

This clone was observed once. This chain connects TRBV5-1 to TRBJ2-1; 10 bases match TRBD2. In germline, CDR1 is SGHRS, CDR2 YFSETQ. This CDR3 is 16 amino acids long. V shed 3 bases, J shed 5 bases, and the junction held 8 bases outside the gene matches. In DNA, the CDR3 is TGCGCCAGCAGCTCAATTGTAACTAGCGGGAACAATGAGCAGTTCTTC. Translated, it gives CASSSIVTSGNNEQFF.

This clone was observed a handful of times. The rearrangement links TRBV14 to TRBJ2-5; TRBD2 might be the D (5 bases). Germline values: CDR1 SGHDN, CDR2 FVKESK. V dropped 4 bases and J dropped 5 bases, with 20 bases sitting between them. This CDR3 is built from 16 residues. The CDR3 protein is CASSPRAWAVSETQYF. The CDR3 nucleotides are TGTGCCAGCAGCCCGAGGGCCTGGGCCGTTAGCGAGACCCAGTACTTC. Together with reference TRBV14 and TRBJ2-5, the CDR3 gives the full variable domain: EAGVTQFPSHSVIEKGQTVTLRCDPISGHDNLYWYRRVMGKEIKFLLHFVKESKQDESGMPNNRFLAERTGGTYSTLKVQPAELEDSGVYFCASSPRAWAVSETQYFGPGTRLLVL.

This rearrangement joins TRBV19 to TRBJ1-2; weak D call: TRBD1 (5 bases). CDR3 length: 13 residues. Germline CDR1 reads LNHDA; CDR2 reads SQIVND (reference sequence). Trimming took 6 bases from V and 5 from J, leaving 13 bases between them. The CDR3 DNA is TGTGCCAGTAGCCTCAGGGAATTTTATGGCTACACCTTC. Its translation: CASSLREFYGYTF. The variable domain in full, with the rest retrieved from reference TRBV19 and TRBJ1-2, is DGGITQSPKYLFRKEGQNVTLSCEQNLNHDAMYWYRQDPGQGLRLIYYSQIVNDFQKGDIAEGYSVSREKKESFPLTVTSAQKNPTAFYLCASSLREFYGYTFGSGTRLTVV.

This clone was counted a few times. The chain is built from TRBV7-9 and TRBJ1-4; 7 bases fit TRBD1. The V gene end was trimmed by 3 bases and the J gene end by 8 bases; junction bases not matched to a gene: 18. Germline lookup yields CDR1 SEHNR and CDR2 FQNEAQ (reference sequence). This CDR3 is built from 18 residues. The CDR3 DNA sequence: TGTGCCAGCAGCTTTGGACGTGGACAGGCTCTTAGAGGGGAAAAACTGTTTTTT. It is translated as CASSFGRGQALRGEKLFF. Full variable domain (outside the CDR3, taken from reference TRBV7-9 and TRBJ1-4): DTGVSQNPRHKITKRGQNVTFRCDPISEHNRLYWYRQTLGQGPEFLTYFQNEAQLEKSRLLSDRFSAERPKGSFSTLEIQRTEQGDSAMYLCASSFGRGQALRGEKLFFGSGTQLSVL.

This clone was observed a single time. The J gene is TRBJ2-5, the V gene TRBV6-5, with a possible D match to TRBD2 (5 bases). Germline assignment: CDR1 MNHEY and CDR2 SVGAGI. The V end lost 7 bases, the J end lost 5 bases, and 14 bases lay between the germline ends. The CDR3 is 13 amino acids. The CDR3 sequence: CASNGGHMETQYF. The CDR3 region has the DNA TGTGCCAGCAACGGAGGTCATATGGAGACCCAGTACTTC.

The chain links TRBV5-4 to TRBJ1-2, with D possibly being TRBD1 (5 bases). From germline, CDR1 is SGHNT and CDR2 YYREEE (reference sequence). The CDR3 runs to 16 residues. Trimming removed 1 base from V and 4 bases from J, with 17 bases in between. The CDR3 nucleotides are TGTGCCAGCAGCTTGTCCGTGACAGTGGGCGGCTATGGCTACACCTTC. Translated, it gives CASSLSVTVGGYGYTF.

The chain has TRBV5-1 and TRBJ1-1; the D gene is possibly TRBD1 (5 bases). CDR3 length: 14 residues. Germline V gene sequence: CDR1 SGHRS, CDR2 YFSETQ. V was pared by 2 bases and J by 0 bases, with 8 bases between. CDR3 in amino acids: CASSFQGLNTEAFF. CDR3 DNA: TGCGCCAGCAGCTTTCAGGGCTTGAACACTGAAGCTTTCTTT.

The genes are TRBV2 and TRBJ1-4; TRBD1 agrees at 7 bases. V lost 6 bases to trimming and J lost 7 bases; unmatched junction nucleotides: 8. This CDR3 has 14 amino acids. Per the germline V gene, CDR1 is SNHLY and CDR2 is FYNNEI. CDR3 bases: TGTGCCAGCAGCGACAGGGATGGGGGTGAAAAACTGTTTTTT. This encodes CASSDRDGGEKLFF.

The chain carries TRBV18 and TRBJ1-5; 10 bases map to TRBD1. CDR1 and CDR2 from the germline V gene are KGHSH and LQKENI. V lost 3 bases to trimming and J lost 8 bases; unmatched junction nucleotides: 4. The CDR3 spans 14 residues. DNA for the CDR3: TGTGCCAGCTCACCGACAGGGGGCAAAGAGCCCCAGCATTTT. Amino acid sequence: CASSPTGGKEPQHF.

CDR3 DNA: TGCGCCAGCAGCTCTAGCGGGAACCTTATCGGGGAGCTGTTTTTT. Protein sequence: CASSSSGNLIGELFF. The chain carries TRBV10-2 and TRBJ2-2; 9 nucleotides align to TRBD2. V lost 6 bases to trimming and J lost 7 bases; unmatched junction nucleotides: 9. This CDR3 is built from 15 residues. In germline, CDR1 is WSHSY, CDR2 SAAADI.